Included here is one T cell receptor (beta chain) sequence, with context. Its cognate antigen has yet to be identified. Base qualities were left out, and no much larger clone turns up one base away. The donors were healthy, HIV-negative adults with no recently reported acute infections or vaccinations. Every donor was a Caucasian adult residing in Nashville, Tennessee, USA. CD4+ T cells were enriched through magnetic negative selection, after which naive cells were positively selected on CD45RA and the remaining negative fraction served as the memory subset. Blood was obtained by leukapheresis, after which PBMCs were separated by Ficoll-Histopaque density gradient centrifugation and cryopreserved in liquid nitrogen vapor phase. Analytical flow cytometry was used to check the purity and quantity of every magnetically sorted T cell population. Genomic DNA was isolated from every sorted fraction and measured by UV absorbance on a Nanodrop 2000c.

CDR1 and CDR2 are drawn from the germline V gene: SGHRS, YFSETQ. CDR3 length: 11 amino acids, cysteine to phenylalanine. Only the CDR3 portion is preserved as DNA: 33 bases, with reading frame beginning at the first base. V was cut back by 5 bases and J by 5 bases, leaving a gap of 7 bases between them. The data derive from a study of shared clonotypes between healthy human individuals (TCRdb year 2020). Context from the whole study: Three men and two women, aged 18 to 49 years, made up the cohort. For each donor, CD4 naive and CD4 memory were each given three plates, CD8 naive was given two plates, and CD8 memory was given one plate. To increase sequencing depth and limit assay-specific biases, TCR repertoire library preparation and sequencing were carried out by different laboratories using diverse techniques. Blood TCR repertoires of five healthy adults were deeply sequenced to estimate repertoire size and the extent of clonotype sharing between individuals. Each donor's leukapheresis produced roughly between roughly 0.85 and 9 billion PBMCs.

TCR CDR3 regions were amplified from genomic DNA by multiplex PCR using the deep immunoSEQ assay. For each cell subset, the extracted genomic DNA was distributed evenly across all wells of several immunoSEQ 96-well plates, and each plate served as one replicate. Each replicate PCR for sorted subsets received approximately 220 ng genomic DNA, equal to about 30,000 T cell genomes. Purified libraries were quantified with a Qubit 3.0 fluorometer, sized on a Bioanalyzer 2100, and re-quantified with the KAPA Library Quantification kit. Each immunoSEQ 96-well plate was sequenced on its own single-read 150-cycle Illumina NextSeq 550 flow cell. In the source study's methods: Because only junctional sequences without quality scores were contained in the immunoSEQ output, filtering matching that applied to full-length reads could not be performed. To assign V/J genes and CDR3, sequences were annotated against IMGT germline references using PyIR, a Python wrapper for IgBLAST v1.9. Reads were filtered out if the reads had weak V/J assignments (E-value above 1e-6), no CDR3, stop codons, out-of-frame junctions, or ambiguous translated residues. V3J clonotypes were defined as sequences sharing the same inferred V gene, J gene, and CDR3 amino acid sequence. Percentage overlap between repertoires was calculated by dividing the number of shared unique clonotypes by the size of the smaller repertoire. Repertoire richness was assessed with RTK rarefaction, the Chao1 estimator, and Recon v2.1 estimates of unobserved clonotypes. Generation probabilities were computed with OLGA for all TCRbeta clonotypes obtained by the gDNA method from several donors. TCRdb re-hosts the immuneACCESS table, in-frame sequences only. Its copies lack some clones; in the studies checked, an unresolved V gene accounts for under half of them, and the cause for the rest is not known. The DNA gave D and trimming, while V, J and clone size come from that table. The sample profile shows some 2,000,000 clones; about 95% of them were found once. The ten largest clones take up 0.1% to 0.15% of the sample.

Broad study findings and their caveats: Based on pairwise subsampling, the degree of clonotype sharing among donors was expected to be affected by sequencing depth. Estimated clonotype richness was generally larger for naive than for memory subsets. Because the study included a small number of donors, the genetic and exposure-history diversity represented was limited. Sampling was restricted to blood, and TCR repertoires in tissues likely differ from the TCR repertoires found in blood. Incomplete sequencing was indicated by rarefaction of sorted-subset datasets, despite the large sequencing depth. Clonotypes shared by all four sorted-subset donors showed higher generation probabilities than non-shared clonotypes. Around 5.4% of naive CD4, 3.5% of naive CD8, 2% to 2.5% of memory CD4, and roughly 0.4% of memory CD8 clonotypes were shared across a handful of donors.

The rearranged segments are TRBV5-1 and TRBJ2-5, with the D gene call left open. The TCR was taken from a man between 18 and 35 years old in good health. The specimen sequenced was naive CD4+ T cells sorted from blood. What this sample's cell subset or site label stands for: CD45RA+ positively selected. The CDR3 region has the sequence CASRKLETQYF. The sequence in DNA is TGCGCCAGCAGGAAGCTTGAGACCCAGTACTTC.